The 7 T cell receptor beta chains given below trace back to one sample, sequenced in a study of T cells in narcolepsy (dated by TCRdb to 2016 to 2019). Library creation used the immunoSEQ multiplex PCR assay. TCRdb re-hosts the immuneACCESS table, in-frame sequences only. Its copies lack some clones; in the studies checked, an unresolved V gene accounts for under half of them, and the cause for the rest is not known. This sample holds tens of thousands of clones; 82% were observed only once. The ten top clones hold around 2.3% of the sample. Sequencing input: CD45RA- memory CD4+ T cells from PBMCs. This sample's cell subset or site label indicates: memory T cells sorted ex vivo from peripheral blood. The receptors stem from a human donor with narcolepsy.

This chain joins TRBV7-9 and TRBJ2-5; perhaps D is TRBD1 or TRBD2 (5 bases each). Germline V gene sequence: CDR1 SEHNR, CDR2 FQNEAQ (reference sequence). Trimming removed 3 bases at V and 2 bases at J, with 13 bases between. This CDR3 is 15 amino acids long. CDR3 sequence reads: CASSLGRGGQETQYF. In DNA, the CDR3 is TGTGCCAGCAGCTTGGGACGGGGCGGACAAGAGACCCAGTACTTC.

CDR3 amino acids: CASNPNQGASEKLFF. The DNA of the CDR3 is TGTGCCAGTAACCCTAACCAGGGTGCAAGTGAAAAACTGTTTTTT. The rearrangement joins TRBV19 to TRBJ1-4, with D possibly TRBD1 on 5 matching bases. CDR1 is LNHDA and CDR2 is SQIVND in the germline V gene (reference sequence). V gave up 7 bases and J gave up 7 bases, with 19 bases separating them. The CDR3 length is 15 residues.

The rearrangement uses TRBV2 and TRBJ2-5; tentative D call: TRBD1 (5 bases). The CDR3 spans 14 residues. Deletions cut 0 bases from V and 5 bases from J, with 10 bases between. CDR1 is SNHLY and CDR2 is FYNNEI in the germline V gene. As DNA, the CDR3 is TGTGCCAGCAGTGAAGCTTATAAGGGGGAGACCCAGTACTTC. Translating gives CASSEAYKGETQYF.

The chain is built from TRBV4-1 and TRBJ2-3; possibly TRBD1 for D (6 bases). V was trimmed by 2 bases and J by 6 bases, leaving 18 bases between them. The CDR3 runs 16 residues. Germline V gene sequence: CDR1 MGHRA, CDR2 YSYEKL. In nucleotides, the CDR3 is TGCGCCAGCAGCCAAAGCCGGGACACCGGGGTGGATACGCAGTATTTT. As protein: CASSQSRDTGVDTQYF.

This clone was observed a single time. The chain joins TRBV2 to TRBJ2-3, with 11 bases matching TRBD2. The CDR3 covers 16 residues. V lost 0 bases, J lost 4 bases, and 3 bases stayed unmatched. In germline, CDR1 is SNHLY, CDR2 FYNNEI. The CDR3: CASSEAVAGGADTQYF. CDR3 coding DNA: TGTGCCAGCAGTGAAGCGGTAGCGGGAGGGGCAGATACGCAGTATTTT.

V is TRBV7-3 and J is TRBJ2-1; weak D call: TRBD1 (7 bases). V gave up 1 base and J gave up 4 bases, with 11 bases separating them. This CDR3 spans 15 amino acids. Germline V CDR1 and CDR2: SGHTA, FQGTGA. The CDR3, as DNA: TGTGCCAGCAGCTTAATCCAGGGGGGATACAATGAGCAGTTCTTC. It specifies CASSLIQGGYNEQFF.

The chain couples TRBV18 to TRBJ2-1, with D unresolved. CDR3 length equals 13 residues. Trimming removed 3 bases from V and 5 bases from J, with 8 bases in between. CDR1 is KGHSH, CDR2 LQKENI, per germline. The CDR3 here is CASSPAENNEQFF. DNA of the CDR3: TGTGCCAGCTCACCTGCCGAAAACAATGAGCAGTTCTTC.